This T cell receptor beta chain was documented in a study of blood T cell repertoires in COVID-19. Study at large: The United States, Italy and Spain provided the acute and convalescent COVID-19 samples.

Germline V gene data show CDR1 as SGDLS and CDR2 as YYNGEE. The CDR3 is 15 amino acids. Trimming removed 4 bases at V and 2 bases at J, with 15 bases between. In the original processing: Using reference gene primer amplification, nucleated cell counts were estimated. Sequencing was performed with immunoSEQ multiplex PCR; in TCRdb, only in-frame clones are kept and a portion is missing. From that table come the V and J calls and clone size; the DNA was used to work out D and trimming. The data show hundreds of thousands of clones, with 87% seen just once and roughly 0.94% held by the top ten. Those who participated ranged in age from about 18 to 89 years and resided in 20 to 30 US areas. In assigning cohorts, the study relied on participant-reported clinical history. This clone came up a few times.

Sequences were obtained from PBMCs or T cells enriched from blood (not recorded which). The sequence was collected from a woman aged 25 to 45 who had recovered from COVID-19. The V call is TRBV9, the J call TRBJ2-5; unclear D gene. CDR3 region: CASSPHGSRQETQYF. The CDR3 DNA is TGTGCCAGCAGCCCCCACGGCAGCAGGCAAGAGACCCAGTACTTC.